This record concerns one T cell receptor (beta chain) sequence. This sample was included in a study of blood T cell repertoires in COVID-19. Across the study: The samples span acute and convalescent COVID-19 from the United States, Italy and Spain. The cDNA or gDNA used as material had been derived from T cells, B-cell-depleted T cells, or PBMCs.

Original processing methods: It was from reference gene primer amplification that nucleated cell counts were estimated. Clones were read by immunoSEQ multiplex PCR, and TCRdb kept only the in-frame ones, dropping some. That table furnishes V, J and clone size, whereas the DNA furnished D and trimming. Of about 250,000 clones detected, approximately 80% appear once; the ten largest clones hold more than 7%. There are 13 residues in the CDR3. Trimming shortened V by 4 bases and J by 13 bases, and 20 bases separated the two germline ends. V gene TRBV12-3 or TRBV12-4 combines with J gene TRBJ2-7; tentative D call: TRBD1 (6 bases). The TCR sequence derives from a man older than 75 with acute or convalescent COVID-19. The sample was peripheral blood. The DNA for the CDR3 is TGTGCCAGCAGTTCCCTTCGCCCGGGGACACTTTACTTC. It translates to CASSSLRPGTLYF.